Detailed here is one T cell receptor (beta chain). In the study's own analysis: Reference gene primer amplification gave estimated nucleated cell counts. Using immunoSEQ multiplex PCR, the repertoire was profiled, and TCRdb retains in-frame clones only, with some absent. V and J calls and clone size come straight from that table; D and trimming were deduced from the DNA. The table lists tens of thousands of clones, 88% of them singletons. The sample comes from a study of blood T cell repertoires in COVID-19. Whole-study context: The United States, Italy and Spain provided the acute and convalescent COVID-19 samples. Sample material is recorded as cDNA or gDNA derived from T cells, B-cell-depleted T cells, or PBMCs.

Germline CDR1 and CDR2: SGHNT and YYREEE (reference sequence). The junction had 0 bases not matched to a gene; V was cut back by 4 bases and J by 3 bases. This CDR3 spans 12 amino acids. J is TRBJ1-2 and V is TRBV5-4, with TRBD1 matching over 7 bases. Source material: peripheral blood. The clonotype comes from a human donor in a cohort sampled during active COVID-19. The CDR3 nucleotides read TGTGCCAGCAGCGGGACAGACTATGGCTACACCTTC. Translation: CASSGTDYGYTF.